The clone carrying this T cell receptor (beta chain) was picked up many times. Germline V lookup: CDR1 SQVTM, CDR2 ANQGSEA. The CDR3 spans 13 residues. J was trimmed by 1 base and V by 6 bases; bases with no gene match: 4. The treatment here: about 20 received Ad26.COV2.S at low or high dose, single or two shots; about 5 received placebo; per-sample allocation not given. The samples were gathered on day 63 after the first injection of vaccine or placebo. This entry is derived from a study of Ad26.COV2.S vaccination and SARS-CoV-2 variants. The wider study: Ad26.COV2.S arm of COV1001 included the donor.

Data came from immunoSEQ multiplex PCR; TCRdb stores just in-frame clones and leaves some out. This sample has some 390,000 clones, with 88% found just once. This TCR was sampled from a person aged 18 to 65 who received the Ad26.COV2.S COVID-19 vaccine or a placebo. The J gene is TRBJ2-7, the V gene TRBV29-1, with 9 bases aligning to TRBD1. The source material was peripheral blood, sampled in a trial of Ad26.COV2.S vaccine versus placebo. The CDR3 sequence: CSVTDRGSYEQYF. CDR3 in DNA: TGCAGCGTCACGGACAGGGGATCCTACGAGCAGTACTTC.